This T cell receptor (beta chain) was sequenced in a study of T cells in Graves' hyperthyroidism and ophthalmopathy. Germline CDR1 SGHDT, CDR2 YYEEEE. Trimming cost V 5 bases and J 6 bases, with 18 bases left between them. The CDR3 is made up of 15 amino acids. TCR beta CDR3 regions were amplified from RNA transcripts. TCR CDR3 regions were first amplified by RT-PCR with HTBI primers. TCRdb recomputed calls from the multiplex PCR reads with MiXCR, one row per CDR3 protein. Here the sample spans about 400,000 distinct CDR3 sequences, 15% being singletons. Orbital computed tomography, thyroid ultrasound, serum thyroxine and TRAb, and clinical symptoms together informed the diagnoses.

The clonotype comes from a woman aged 25 to 45 with Graves' hyperthyroidism. Sequencing input: blood. The chain uses TRBV5-6 and TRBJ2-1; D possibly corresponds to TRBD1 (5 bases). This chain's CDR3 is CASRYGQGAGNEQFF. In DNA, the CDR3 is TGTGCCAGCAGGTATGGACAAGGGGCTGGCAATGAGCAGTTCTTC.